The entry below gives a single T cell receptor (beta chain) sequence along with its context. Its antigen is unidentified. CDR1 is SGDLS, CDR2 YYNGEE, per germline. This CDR3 contains 19 residues. This entry comes from a study of CXCR3-negative and CXCR3-positive naive CD8 T cells. TRB cDNA was prepared as libraries by UMI-labeled 5' RACE. TCRdb reanalyzed the 5' RACE reads and collapses them to one entry per CDR3 protein, without DNA. This table holds around 140,000 distinct CDR3 sequences. CD45RO-CCR7+CD27+CD95- expression identified naive CD8+ T cells. General observations from the study: Naive subsets were similarly diverse, while memory CD8+ repertoires were much less diverse. Researchers report that CXCR3-positive naive cells carry more hydrophobic TRB CDR3s than CXCR3-negative naive cells.

The chain is built from TRBV9 and TRBJ2-2; checking the TCRdb D call of TRBD1 is not possible without DNA. This clonotype was sampled from a human donor in good health. Some clones in this sample may be carry-over from other donors' samples. The sequenced sample was naive CXCR3- CD8+ T cells from blood. The subset: CD45RO-CCR7+CD27+CD95- naive CD8+ T cells lacking CXCR3 (TNR3-). The CDR3 region is CASSPRDGSPLENTGELFF.